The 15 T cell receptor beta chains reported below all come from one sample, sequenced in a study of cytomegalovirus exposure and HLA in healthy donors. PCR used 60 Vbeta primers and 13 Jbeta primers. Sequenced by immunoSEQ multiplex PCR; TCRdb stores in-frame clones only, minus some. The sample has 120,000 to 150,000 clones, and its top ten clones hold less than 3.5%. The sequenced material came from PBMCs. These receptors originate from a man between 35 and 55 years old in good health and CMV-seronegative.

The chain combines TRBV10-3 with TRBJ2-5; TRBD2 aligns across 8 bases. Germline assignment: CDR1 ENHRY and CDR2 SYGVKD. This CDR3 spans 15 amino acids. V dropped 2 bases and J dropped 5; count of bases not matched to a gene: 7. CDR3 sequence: CAISEARGGGETQYF. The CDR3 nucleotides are TGTGCCATCAGTGAGGCCCGGGGGGGCGGGGAGACCCAGTACTTC.

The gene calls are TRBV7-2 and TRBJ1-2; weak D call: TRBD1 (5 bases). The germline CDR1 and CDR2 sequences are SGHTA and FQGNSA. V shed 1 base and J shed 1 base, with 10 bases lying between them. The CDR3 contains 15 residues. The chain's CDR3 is CASSLGGGNNYGYTF. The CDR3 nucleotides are TGTGCCAGCAGCTTAGGTGGGGGGAATAACTATGGCTACACCTTC.

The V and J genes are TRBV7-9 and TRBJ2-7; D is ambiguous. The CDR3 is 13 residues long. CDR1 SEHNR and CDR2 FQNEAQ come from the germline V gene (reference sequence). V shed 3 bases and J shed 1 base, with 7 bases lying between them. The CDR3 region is CASSFPQSYEQYF. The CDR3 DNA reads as TGTGCCAGCAGCTTTCCCCAGTCCTACGAGCAGTACTTC.

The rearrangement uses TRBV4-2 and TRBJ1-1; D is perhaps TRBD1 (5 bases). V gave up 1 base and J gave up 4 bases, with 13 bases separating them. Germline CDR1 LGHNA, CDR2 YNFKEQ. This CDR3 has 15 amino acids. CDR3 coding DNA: TGTGCCAGCAGCCAAGTGGAGGGGTTGGGCACTGAAGCTTTCTTT. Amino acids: CASSQVEGLGTEAFF.

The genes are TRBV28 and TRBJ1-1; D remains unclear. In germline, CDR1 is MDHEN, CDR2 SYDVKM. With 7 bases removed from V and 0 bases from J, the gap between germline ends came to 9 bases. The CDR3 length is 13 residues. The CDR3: CASTTPVNTEAFF. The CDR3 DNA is TGTGCCAGCACCACACCAGTGAACACTGAAGCTTTCTTT.

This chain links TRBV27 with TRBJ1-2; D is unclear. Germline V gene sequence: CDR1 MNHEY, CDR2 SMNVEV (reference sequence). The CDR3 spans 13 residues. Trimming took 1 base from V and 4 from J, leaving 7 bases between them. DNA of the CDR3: TGTGCCAGCAGTTTATTGGGGAGCTATGGCTACACCTTC. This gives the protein CASSLLGSYGYTF.

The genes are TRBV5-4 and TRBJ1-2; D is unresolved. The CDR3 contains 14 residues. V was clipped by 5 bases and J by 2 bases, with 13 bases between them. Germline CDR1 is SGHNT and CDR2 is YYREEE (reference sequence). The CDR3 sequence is CASSSPLENYGYTF. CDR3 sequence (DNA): TGTGCCAGCAGTTCGCCCTTGGAGAACTATGGCTACACCTTC.

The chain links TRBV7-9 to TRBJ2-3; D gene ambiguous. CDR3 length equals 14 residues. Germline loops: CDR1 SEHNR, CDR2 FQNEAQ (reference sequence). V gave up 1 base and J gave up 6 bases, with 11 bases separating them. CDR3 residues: CASSLGWSLDTQYF. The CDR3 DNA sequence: TGTGCCAGCAGCTTAGGCTGGAGCCTCGATACGCAGTATTTT.

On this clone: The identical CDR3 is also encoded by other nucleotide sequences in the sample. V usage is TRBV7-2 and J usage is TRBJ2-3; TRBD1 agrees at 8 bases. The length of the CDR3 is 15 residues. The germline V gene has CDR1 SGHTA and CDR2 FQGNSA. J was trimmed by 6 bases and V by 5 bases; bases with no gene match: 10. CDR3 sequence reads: CASSQTGGATDTQYF. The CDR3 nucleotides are TGTGCCAGCAGCCAAACAGGGGGAGCAACGGATACGCAGTATTTT.

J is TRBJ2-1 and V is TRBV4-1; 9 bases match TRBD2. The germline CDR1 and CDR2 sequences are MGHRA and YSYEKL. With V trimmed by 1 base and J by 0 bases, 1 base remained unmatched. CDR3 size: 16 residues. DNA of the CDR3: TGCGCCAGCAGCCAAGGGGGACTAGCCTCCTACAATGAGCAGTTCTTC. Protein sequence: CASSQGGLASYNEQFF.

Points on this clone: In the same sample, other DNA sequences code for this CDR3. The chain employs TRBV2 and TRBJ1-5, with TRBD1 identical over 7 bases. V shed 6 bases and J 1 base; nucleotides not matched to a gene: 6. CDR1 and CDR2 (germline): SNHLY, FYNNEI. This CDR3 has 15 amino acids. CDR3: CASSRTGVSNQPQHF. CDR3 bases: TGTGCCAGCAGCCGCACAGGGGTGAGCAATCAGCCCCAGCATTTT. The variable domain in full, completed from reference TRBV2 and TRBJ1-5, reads EPEVTQTPSHQVTQMGQEVILRCVPISNHLYFYWYRQILGQKVEFLVSFYNNEISEKSEIFDDQFSVERPDGSNFTLKIRSTKLEDSAMYFCASSRTGVSNQPQHFGDGTRLSIL.

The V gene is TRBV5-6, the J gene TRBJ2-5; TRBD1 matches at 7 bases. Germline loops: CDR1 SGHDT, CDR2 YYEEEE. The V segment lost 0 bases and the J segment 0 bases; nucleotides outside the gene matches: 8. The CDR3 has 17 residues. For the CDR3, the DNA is TGTGCCAGCAGCTTGGCCGCCGGGACAGCGTACCAAGAGACCCAGTACTTC. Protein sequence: CASSLAAGTAYQETQYF.

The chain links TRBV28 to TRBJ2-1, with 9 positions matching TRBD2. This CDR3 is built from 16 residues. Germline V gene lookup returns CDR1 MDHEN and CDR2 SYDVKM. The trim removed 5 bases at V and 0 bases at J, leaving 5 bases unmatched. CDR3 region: CASSPLGLASYNEQFF. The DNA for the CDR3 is TGTGCCAGCAGTCCATTGGGACTAGCCTCCTACAATGAGCAGTTCTTC.

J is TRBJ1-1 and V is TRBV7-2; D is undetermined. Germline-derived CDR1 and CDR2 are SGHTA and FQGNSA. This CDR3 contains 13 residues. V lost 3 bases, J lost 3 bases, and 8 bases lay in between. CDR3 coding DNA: TGTGCCAGCAGCTTCAACTCTGACACTGAAGCTTTCTTT. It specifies CASSFNSDTEAFF.

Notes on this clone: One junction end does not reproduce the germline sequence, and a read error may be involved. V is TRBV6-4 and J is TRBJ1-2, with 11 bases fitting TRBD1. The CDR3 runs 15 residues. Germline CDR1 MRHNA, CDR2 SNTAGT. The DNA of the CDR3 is TGTGCCAGCAGTGACTCAGGGACAGGGGGATTTGGCCACACCTTC. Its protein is CASSDSGTGGFGHTF.